This T cell receptor (beta chain) was identified in a study of T cell repertoires in cytomegalovirus infection (dated by TCRdb to between 2018 and 2021). Looking at the study overall: Peptide stimulations targeted recently identified HLA-C-restricted CMV epitopes, whose presentation resists viral immunomodulation, together with well-studied HLA-B-restricted epitopes. Because public TCR beta signatures pointed to carriage of CMV infection together with the matching HLA type, the HLA type of each donor mattered for the analysis.

What this sample's treatment or condition label stands for: in vitro stimulation with specific CMV peptide epitopes to enrich CMV-specific T cells. This clonotype has at least ten counts. Its antigen is still unknown. Within one base of it there is no much larger clone, and no base qualities were kept. The instrument was an Illumina HiSeq 1500. TCRdb reprocessing: public reads trimmed at Q25 with fastp, clones called with MiXCR, in-frame beta chains kept. CDR3 protein sequences are deduplicated, and each keeps its most common genes and DNA. The sample profile shows some 920,000 distinct CDR3 sequences; approximately 31% of them were found once. The ten largest clones represent around 15% of the sample. Study-level results and caveats: The ex vivo response was dominated by HLA-C-restricted CMV-specific TCR beta clonotypes, which also provided the single most frequent clonotype in two of eight donors. In both this cohort and an independent roughly 350-donor cohort, the cumulative frequency of public TCR beta family members distinguished carriers of CMV infection plus the relevant HLA type.

CDR1 MNHNS and CDR2 SASEGT are derived from the germline V gene. The cysteine opens and the phenylalanine closes a CDR3 of 14 amino acids. The sequence is cut down to CDR3 DNA, 42 bases in frame from base 1. Trimming costs V 5 bases and J 0 bases, and their ends lie 10 bases apart. The V and J segments used are TRBV6-1 and TRBJ2-5; the D gene is possibly TRBD1, with 6 bases matching. The sequence derives from a human donor in good health (CMV status not recorded). Some clones in this sample may be carry-over from other donors' samples. The sample here was cultured CD8+ T cells from PBMCs, taken from culture after CMV antigen stimulation. The DNA sequence follows: TGTGCCAGCAGTACTGGACAGTACCAAGAGACCCAGTACTTC. This is translated as CASSTGQYQETQYF.